Each of the 5 T cell receptor beta chains below was sequenced from the same sample in a study of blood T cell repertoires in COVID-19. Assay used: immunoSEQ multiplex PCR; TCRdb lists only in-frame clones, some missing. The sample carries about 87,000 clones, roughly four fifths recorded once. The sequenced material came from peripheral blood. Receptors were obtained from a woman aged 70-85 years with acute or convalescent COVID-19.

This chain links TRBV29-1 with TRBJ1-1; possible D gene TRBD1, 6 bases. The CDR3 is 14 amino acids. The V end lost 2 bases, the J end lost 9 bases, and 19 bases lay between the germline ends. Germline V CDR1 and CDR2: SQVTM, ANQGSEA. The CDR3 region has the DNA TGCAGCGTTGAAAGTGTGTTGCCAAGGGACAAAGCTTTCTTT. It encodes CSVESVLPRDKAFF.

The gene calls are TRBV6-4 and TRBJ2-5; D unclear. Between the trimmed V and J ends, which lost 0 bases and 7 bases, there was a span of 21 bases. The CDR3 covers 17 residues. The germline gives CDR1 MRHNA, CDR2 SNTAGT. The CDR3 nucleotides are TGTGCCAGCAGTGACTCAGCCTTGCTTGGTCCTCCTGGGACCCAGTACTTC. It is translated as CASSDSALLGPPGTQYF.

The rearrangement joins TRBV28 to TRBJ1-1; weak D call: TRBD1 (6 bases). Looked up from germline, CDR1 is MDHEN and CDR2 is SYDVKM. This CDR3 has 12 amino acids. V was clipped by 5 bases and J by 10 bases, with 14 bases between them. This CDR3 reads CASSRFDRSAFF. In nucleotides, the CDR3 is TGTGCCAGCAGTCGGTTCGACAGGTCAGCTTTCTTT.

V usage is TRBV7-9 and J usage is TRBJ1-1; 9 bases align to TRBD1. The germline CDR1 and CDR2 sequences are SEHNR and FQNEAQ (reference sequence). V shed 5 bases and J 3 bases; nucleotides not matched to a gene: 10. The CDR3 length is 16 residues. CDR3 in amino acids: CASSRDRGGMDTEAFF. The CDR3 DNA follows: TGTGCCAGCAGCCGTGACAGGGGGGGAATGGACACTGAAGCTTTCTTT.

The genes are TRBV27 and TRBJ2-3; D is undetermined. V was shortened by 6 bases and J by 0 bases, with 10 bases between the two germline ends. The germline V gene encodes CDR1 MNHEY and CDR2 SMNVEV (reference sequence). This CDR3 contains 14 residues. CDR3 amino acids: CASSSSRSTDTQYF. The CDR3 coding sequence is TGTGCCAGCAGCTCCTCTAGAAGCACAGATACGCAGTATTTT.